Presented here are 24 T cell receptor beta chains from one specimen sequenced in a study of cytomegalovirus exposure and HLA in healthy donors. PCR involved 60 Vbeta and 13 Jbeta primers. Assay used: immunoSEQ multiplex PCR; TCRdb lists only in-frame clones, some missing. This sample has 150,000 to 200,000 clones, with roughly 87% found just once. The sample consisted of PBMCs. The source is a girl in the first two years of life in good health and CMV-seronegative.

The rearrangement links TRBV27 to TRBJ2-7; 11 bases line up with TRBD1. CDR1 and CDR2 (germline): MNHEY, SMNVEV (reference sequence). The CDR3 sequence is 18 residues long. V dropped 5 bases and J dropped 3; count of bases not matched to a gene: 15. The CDR3 region is CASSPMRLRDRGVYEQYF. The CDR3 coding sequence is TGTGCCAGCAGTCCAATGAGACTCCGGGACAGGGGGGTCTACGAGCAGTACTTC.

This chain joins TRBV4-1 and TRBJ1-5, with D perhaps matching TRBD1 (6 bases). V was shortened by 0 bases and J by 2 bases, with 14 bases between the two germline ends. Germline V gene lookup returns CDR1 MGHRA and CDR2 YSYEKL. The CDR3 is made up of 17 amino acids. The CDR3 region has the DNA TGCGCCAGCAGCCAAGACTGGGGGCGGCTCGGCAATCAGCCCCAGCATTTT. Its translation is CASSQDWGRLGNQPQHF.

The chain combines TRBV9 with TRBJ2-1; D not resolved. Trimming cost V 0 bases and J 0 bases, with 7 bases left between them. This CDR3 has 15 amino acids. CDR1 and CDR2 from the germline V gene are SGDLS and YYNGEE. In nucleotides, the CDR3 is TGTGCCAGCAGCGTAGGAGGCCTCTCCTACAATGAGCAGTTCTTC. Encoded protein: CASSVGGLSYNEQFF.

V gene TRBV10-1 combines with J gene TRBJ1-1; weak D call: TRBD1 (6 bases). Germline CDR1 reads WNHNN; CDR2 reads SYGVQD (reference sequence). The ends were cut back, 6 bases at V and 3 bases at J, with 14 bases in the middle. The CDR3 spans 14 residues. This CDR3 is CASSSGDGDTEAFF. The CDR3 DNA is TGCGCCAGCAGCTCAGGGGACGGGGACACTGAAGCTTTCTTT.

The rearrangement uses TRBV18 and TRBJ2-1; 8 bases align to TRBD2. CDR3 length: 15 amino acids. Germline CDR1 and CDR2: KGHSH and LQKENI. The J segment lost 3 bases and the V segment lost 0 bases, leaving 1 base of the junction unmatched. CDR3 sequence (DNA): TGTGCCAGCTCACCACCGCGGGGGGACTACAATGAGCAGTTCTTC. Amino acids: CASSPPRGDYNEQFF.

The chain employs TRBV2 and TRBJ2-1; 9 positions agree with TRBD2. The CDR3 is made up of 15 amino acids. Trimming took 10 bases from V and 9 from J; bases not matched to a gene: 16. Germline V CDR1 and CDR2: SNHLY, FYNNEI. CDR3 region: CATGRGGLASFEQFF. CDR3 bases: TGTGCCACCGGCCGAGGTGGACTAGCGAGCTTTGAGCAGTTCTTC.

This clone has a handful of counts. This rearrangement joins TRBV7-2 to TRBJ2-7; 10 positions match TRBD2. Germline CDR1 is SGHTA and CDR2 is FQGNSA. This CDR3 comprises 15 residues. The trim removed 3 bases at V and 1 base at J, leaving 3 bases unmatched. DNA for the CDR3: TGTGCCAGCAGCTTTGCTAGCGGGGGTTCCTACGAGCAGTACTTC. Translating it yields CASSFASGGSYEQYF.

V gene TRBV5-1 combines with J gene TRBJ2-3; possible D gene TRBD1, 5 bases. Trimming took 5 bases from V and 6 from J, leaving 7 bases between them. The germline V gene encodes CDR1 SGHRS and CDR2 YFSETQ. This CDR3 contains 11 residues. This chain's CDR3 is CASSGADTQYF. The CDR3 bases are TGCGCCAGCAGTGGGGCGGATACGCAGTATTTT. Full variable domain (outside the CDR3, taken from reference TRBV5-1 and TRBJ2-3): KAGVTQTPRYLIKTRGQQVTLSCSPISGHRSVSWYQQTPGQGLQFLFEYFSETQRNKGNFPGRFSGRQFSNSRSEMNVSTLELGDSALYLCASSGADTQYFGPGTRLTVL.

This clone was counted once. The sample holds other DNA sequences that translate to the same CDR3. V and J are TRBV7-2 and TRBJ1-3; D ambiguous. Germline values: CDR1 SGHTA, CDR2 FQGNSA. Trimming removed 5 bases from V and 4 bases from J, with 6 bases in between. The CDR3 consists of 12 residues. The CDR3 DNA is TGTGCCAGCAGCCTACAGGGAAACACCATATATTTT. This gives the protein CASSLQGNTIYF.

The rearrangement links TRBV27 to TRBJ2-2; TRBD2 aligns across 14 bases. Germline loops: CDR1 MNHEY, CDR2 SMNVEV (reference sequence). The CDR3 length is 18 residues. V lost 1 base to trimming and J lost 8 bases; unmatched junction nucleotides: 9. The CDR3 bases are TGTGCCAGCAGTTTATATTCCGGACTAGCGGGAGGTTCAGGGGAGCTGTTTTTT. It translates to CASSLYSGLAGGSGELFF.

The chain uses TRBV7-2 and TRBJ2-3, with D perhaps TRBD2 (6 bases). CDR1 is SGHTA and CDR2 is FQGNSA in the germline V gene. V gave up 5 bases and J gave up 1 base, with 13 bases separating them. This CDR3 is 15 amino acids long. The CDR3 DNA sequence: TGTGCCAGCAGCCCACGGGAGAGGGGCACAGATACGCAGTATTTT. This encodes CASSPRERGTDTQYF.

The rearrangement links TRBV30 to TRBJ1-6; TRBD1 matches 8 bases. CDR1 and CDR2 (germline): GTSNPN, SVGIG (reference sequence). This CDR3 has 16 amino acids. With 4 bases clipped from V and 5 bases from J, the junction kept 10 bases outside the gene matches. The CDR3 sequence: CAWMELRQGNNSPLHF. Written as DNA, the CDR3 is TGTGCCTGGATGGAGCTCCGACAGGGGAATAATTCACCCCTCCACTTT.

The V and J genes are TRBV5-1 and TRBJ2-5; D gene unclear. Deletions cut 0 bases from V and 5 bases from J, with 5 bases between. The CDR3 totals 12 residues. The germline V gene has CDR1 SGHRS and CDR2 YFSETQ. The CDR3 bases are TGCGCCAGCAGCTTGGGCTACGAGACCCAGTACTTC. This gives the protein CASSLGYETQYF.

The chain couples TRBV2 to TRBJ2-2, with 12 bases identical to TRBD2. The CDR3 has 16 amino acids. CDR1 is SNHLY and CDR2 is FYNNEI in the germline V gene. The ends lost 2 bases at V and 6 bases at J; junction bases unmatched: 4. This chain's CDR3 is CASSERASGGAGELFF. The CDR3 coding sequence is TGTGCCAGCAGTGAACGGGCTAGCGGGGGGGCCGGGGAGCTGTTTTTT.

The V gene is TRBV11-1, the J gene TRBJ2-7; 8 bases are a match to TRBD1. This CDR3 region has 14 residues. The germline CDR1 and CDR2 sequences are SGHAT and FQDESV (reference sequence). Trimming removed 1 base from V and 3 bases from J; junction bases left unmatched: 2. The CDR3 protein is CASSLGTGNYEQYF. The CDR3 nucleotides read TGTGCCAGCAGCTTAGGGACAGGGAACTACGAGCAGTACTTC.

This chain uses TRBV5-1 with TRBJ1-4, with TRBD1 identical over 7 bases. V lost 4 bases, J lost 0 bases, and 3 bases stayed unmatched. This CDR3 comprises 15 residues. Germline V CDR1 and CDR2: SGHRS, YFSETQ. In DNA form, the CDR3 reads TGCGCCAGCAGCGCCACAGGGGCAACTAATGAAAAACTGTTTTTT. It yields the protein CASSATGATNEKLFF. The full variable domain, in which reference TRBV5-1 and TRBJ1-4 provide the parts outside the CDR3, is KAGVTQTPRYLIKTRGQQVTLSCSPISGHRSVSWYQQTPGQGLQFLFEYFSETQRNKGNFPGRFSGRQFSNSRSEMNVSTLELGDSALYLCASSATGATNEKLFFGSGTQLSVL.

The chain carries TRBV5-6 and TRBJ2-2; maybe TRBD1 (7 bases). The CDR3 consists of 16 residues. CDR1 SGHDT and CDR2 YYEEEE come from the germline V gene. V lost 2 bases and J 1 base, leaving 12 bases between the germline ends. The CDR3 sequence: CASSFLQGGNTGELFF. Written as DNA, the CDR3 is TGTGCCAGCAGCTTTCTTCAGGGGGGGAACACCGGGGAGCTGTTTTTT.

This clone appeared once. The chain carries TRBV15 and TRBJ1-4; possibly TRBD1 for D (5 bases). The CDR3 spans 15 residues. Germline loops: CDR1 LNHNV, CDR2 YYDKDF (reference sequence). The germline V and J ends were trimmed by 1 base and 8 bases, with 14 bases remaining between them. CDR3: CATSRGRGGSEKLFF. Here the CDR3 DNA reads TGTGCCACCAGCAGAGGACGGGGGGGTAGCGAAAAACTGTTTTTT.

V gene TRBV4-1 combines with J gene TRBJ2-1; D gene unclear. This CDR3 comprises 12 residues. V lost 2 bases and J lost 3, with 2 bases in between. From germline, CDR1 is MGHRA and CDR2 YSYEKL. CDR3 region: CASSQHYNEQFF. The CDR3 DNA follows: TGCGCCAGCAGCCAACACTACAATGAGCAGTTCTTC.

As DNA, the CDR3 is TGTGCCAGCAGTGAGGCGGGGGGCGACGGTAACGAGCAGTACTTC. Encoded protein: CASSEAGGDGNEQYF. V and J are TRBV2 and TRBJ2-7; 8 bases line up with TRBD2. J lost 5 bases, V lost 3 bases, and 9 bases had no gene match. The germline gives CDR1 SNHLY, CDR2 FYNNEI. The CDR3 totals 15 residues.

This clone was detected only a few times. This sequence joins TRBV4-2 and TRBJ2-3; 10 nucleotides agree with TRBD2. Germline CDR1 LGHNA, CDR2 YNFKEQ. V gave up 4 bases and J gave up 0 bases; unmatched junction bases: 4. This CDR3 is built from 16 residues. The CDR3 loop reads CASSRTLAGSTDTQYF. In nucleotides, the CDR3 is TGTGCCAGCAGCCGGACACTAGCGGGGAGCACAGATACGCAGTATTTT.

The V and J genes are TRBV5-3 and TRBJ2-5; TRBD2 matches at 7 bases. TRBV5-3 is identified as an open reading frame with a role that is uncertain. J was trimmed by 9 bases and V by 3 bases; bases with no gene match: 5. The CDR3 contains 12 residues. In DNA form, the CDR3 reads TGTGCCAGAAGCTGGGGGGGGGAGGCCCAGTACTTC. Its translation is CARSWGGEAQYF.

This chain connects TRBV5-1 to TRBJ2-5, with TRBD2 identical over 10 bases. CDR3 length: 16 residues. Trimming removed 3 bases from V and 1 base from J; junction bases left unmatched: 6. Germline V gene data show CDR1 as SGHRS and CDR2 as YFSETQ. This chain's CDR3 is CASSWPLAGGQETQYF. The DNA of the CDR3 is TGCGCCAGCAGCTGGCCCTTAGCGGGGGGCCAAGAGACCCAGTACTTC. Supplemented by reference TRBV5-1 and TRBJ2-5, the full variable domain reads KAGVTQTPRYLIKTRGQQVTLSCSPISGHRSVSWYQQTPGQGLQFLFEYFSETQRNKGNFPGRFSGRQFSNSRSEMNVSTLELGDSALYLCASSWPLAGGQETQYFGPGTRLLVL.

The CDR3 DNA sequence: TGTGCCAGCAGCTTGGGAGGGCCAAGGGACGAGCAGTACTTC. Translated: CASSLGGPRDEQYF. This rearrangement joins TRBV7-3 to TRBJ2-7; 7 nucleotides align to TRBD2. Trimming cost V 3 bases and J 5 bases; bases outside gene matches: 7. Looked up from germline, CDR1 is SGHTA and CDR2 is FQGTGA. The CDR3 consists of 14 residues.